This record covers a single T cell receptor beta chain. Its antigen is still unknown. Some clones are missing from TCRdb's copy, which holds only in-frame ones; the method was immunoSEQ multiplex PCR. The sample shows over a million clones, under 99% of them seen only once. CD4+ cells underwent separation, giving CD45RA+ naive and CD45RA-negative memory subsets. This sample is part of a study of shared clonotypes between healthy human individuals. Broader study findings: Naive subsets tended to show greater estimated richness than memory subsets. The study found lower generation probabilities in non-shared clonotypes than in those shared by all four donors.

V lost 5 bases to trimming and J lost 3 bases; unmatched junction nucleotides: 2. Per germline, CDR1 SGHVS and CDR2 FQNEAQ. The CDR3 consists of 15 residues. The chain combines TRBV7-8 with TRBJ2-3; TRBD2 matches at 13 bases. Material for sequencing was naive CD4+ T cells sorted from blood. Described subset: CD45RA+ positively selected. The sequence derives from a man aged 25 to 40 in good health. The CDR3 protein is CASSTGLAGTDTQYF. CDR3 nucleotides: TGTGCCAGCAGCACGGGACTAGCGGGAACAGATACGCAGTATTTT.